These 6 T cell receptor beta chains share one sample of origin, sequenced in a study of blood T cell repertoires in COVID-19. Profiling relied on immunoSEQ multiplex PCR, and the TCRdb table lists in-frame clones only, not all of them. This table has 200,000 to 300,000 clones, approximately 88% appearing once. Material for sequencing was peripheral blood. The receptors here all came from a man in his forties or fifties with acute or convalescent COVID-19.

CDR3 DNA: TGCAGCGCCGCTAGCGGGAGGGCCAGTGAGCAGTTCTTC. Encoded protein: CSAASGRASEQFF. The J gene is TRBJ2-1, the V gene TRBV29-1; 12 positions match TRBD2. This CDR3 region has 13 residues. With 7 bases clipped from V and 9 bases from J, the junction kept 7 bases outside the gene matches. CDR1 is SQVTM and CDR2 is ANQGSEA in the germline V gene.

This rearrangement joins TRBV5-1 to TRBJ1-1; D is ambiguous. Trimming stripped 3 bases from V and 1 base from J, with 13 bases between. The CDR3 extends over 15 amino acids. Looked up from germline, CDR1 is SGHRS and CDR2 is YFSETQ. For the CDR3, the DNA is TGCGCCAGCAGCTCCGCTGGGCTGGGGAACACTGAAGCTTTCTTT. Residues: CASSSAGLGNTEAFF.

The chain carries TRBV27 and TRBJ1-1; 7 bases align to TRBD1. V lost 4 bases and J lost 4; bases outside the gene matches: 3. Germline values: CDR1 MNHEY, CDR2 SMNVEV (reference sequence). The CDR3 runs 13 residues. CDR3 protein: CASSYTGVTEAFF. CDR3 DNA: TGTGCCAGCAGTTACACAGGGGTCACTGAAGCTTTCTTT.

The chain is built from TRBV4-1 and TRBJ1-5; D remains ambiguous. The ends were cut back, 1 base at V and 6 bases at J, with 16 bases in the middle. The CDR3 totals 16 residues. Germline values: CDR1 MGHRA, CDR2 YSYEKL. This chain's CDR3 is CASSQVLGTVGQPQHF. DNA for the CDR3: TGCGCCAGCAGCCAAGTTCTGGGCACGGTGGGTCAGCCCCAGCATTTT.

This clone appeared a few times. The chain carries TRBV11-2 and TRBJ2-2; TRBD2 agrees at 8 bases. CDR1 and CDR2 (germline): SGHAT, FQNNGV. This CDR3 is built from 16 residues. With V trimmed by 1 base and J by 6 bases, 7 bases remained unmatched. CDR3 sequence (DNA): TGTGCCAGCAGCTTAGGTAGAGGGACTAGTTCCGGGGAGCTGTTTTTT. Its protein is CASSLGRGTSSGELFF.

In DNA, the CDR3 is TGTGCCAGCTCACAGGGGACAGGGTACACTGAAGCTTTCTTT. Protein sequence: CASSQGTGYTEAFF. The rearrangement links TRBV18 to TRBJ1-1; 9 nucleotides line up with TRBD1. The J segment lost 3 bases and the V segment lost 4 bases, leaving 3 bases of the junction unmatched. This CDR3 spans 14 amino acids. Germline lookup yields CDR1 KGHSH and CDR2 LQKENI.